This TCR beta chain was identified in a study of read filtering for tumor transcriptome and immune sequencing. On the study more broadly: DNase treatment preceded whole-transcriptome library preparation. IR-seq gave about 4.05 to 11 million TCR reads per sample; RNA-seq gave about 80 to 1273.

Molecular barcoded adaptors covering alpha/delta and beta/gamma chains were used on roughly 400 ng RNA. TCRdb redid the calling of the reads with MiXCR, one entry per CDR3 protein. The sample yields 40,000 to 55,000 distinct CDR3 sequences, roughly a fifth seen once. Per germline, CDR1 GTSNPN and CDR2 SVGIG (reference sequence). Between the trimmed V and J ends, which lost 3 bases and 4 bases, there was a span of 12 bases. The CDR3 is 13 residues long. The table lists this clonotype with a few counts. The V call is TRBV30, the J call TRBJ1-2; D possibly corresponds to TRBD1 (5 bases). The TCR was taken from a donor older than 35 with multiple myeloma. Material for sequencing was a population of CD138-negative cells sorted from bone marrow. The CDR3 DNA follows: TGTGCCTGGAGCCCAGTGAGGGGCTATGGCTACACCTTC. This gives the protein CAWSPVRGYGYTF.